The clone carrying this T cell receptor (beta chain) was detected only once. Its antigen is not identified. Profiled with immunoSEQ multiplex PCR; TCRdb holds only in-frame clones, not every one. The repertoire has more than 150,000 clones, under 95% of them found once; the top ten carry 1.5% to 2%. These data are taken from a study of T cell responses to AZD1222 COVID-19 vaccine. Overall study results and limits: There were mostly white British donors and more females than males, and clonal diversity was possibly underestimated. Nearly half of unique spike-specific TCRs reportedly avoided B.1.351 and B.1.1.7 mutated regions. With two AZD1222 doses given, Spike-specific TCR breadth and depth both rose.

This CDR3 region has 14 residues. In germline, CDR1 is LNHDA, CDR2 SQIVND (reference sequence). V dropped 6 bases and J dropped 4; count of bases not matched to a gene: 6. This material consisted of peripheral blood, taken 28 days after the second AZD1222 dose. This sequence joins TRBV19 and TRBJ1-2, with TRBD1 matching over 9 bases. The TCR comes from an adult who received the AZD1222 COVID-19 vaccine. The CDR3 protein is CASSLTGGGYGYTF. In DNA, the CDR3 is TGTGCCAGTAGCCTGACAGGGGGGGGCTATGGCTACACCTTC.